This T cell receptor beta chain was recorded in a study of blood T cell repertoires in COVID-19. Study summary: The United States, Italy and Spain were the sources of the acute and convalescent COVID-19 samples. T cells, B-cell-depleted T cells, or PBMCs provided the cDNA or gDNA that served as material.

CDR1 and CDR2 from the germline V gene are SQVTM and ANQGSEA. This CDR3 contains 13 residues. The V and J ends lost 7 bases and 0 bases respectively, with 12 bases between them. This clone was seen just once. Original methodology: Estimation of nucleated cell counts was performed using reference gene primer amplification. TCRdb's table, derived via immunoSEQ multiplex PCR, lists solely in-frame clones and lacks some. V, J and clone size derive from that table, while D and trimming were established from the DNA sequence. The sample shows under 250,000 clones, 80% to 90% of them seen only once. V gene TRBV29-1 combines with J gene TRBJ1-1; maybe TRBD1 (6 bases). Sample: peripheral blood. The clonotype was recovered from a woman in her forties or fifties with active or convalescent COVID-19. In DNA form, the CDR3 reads TGCAGCGCCTTGGGACACCTGAACACTGAAGCTTTCTTT. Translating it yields CSALGHLNTEAFF.